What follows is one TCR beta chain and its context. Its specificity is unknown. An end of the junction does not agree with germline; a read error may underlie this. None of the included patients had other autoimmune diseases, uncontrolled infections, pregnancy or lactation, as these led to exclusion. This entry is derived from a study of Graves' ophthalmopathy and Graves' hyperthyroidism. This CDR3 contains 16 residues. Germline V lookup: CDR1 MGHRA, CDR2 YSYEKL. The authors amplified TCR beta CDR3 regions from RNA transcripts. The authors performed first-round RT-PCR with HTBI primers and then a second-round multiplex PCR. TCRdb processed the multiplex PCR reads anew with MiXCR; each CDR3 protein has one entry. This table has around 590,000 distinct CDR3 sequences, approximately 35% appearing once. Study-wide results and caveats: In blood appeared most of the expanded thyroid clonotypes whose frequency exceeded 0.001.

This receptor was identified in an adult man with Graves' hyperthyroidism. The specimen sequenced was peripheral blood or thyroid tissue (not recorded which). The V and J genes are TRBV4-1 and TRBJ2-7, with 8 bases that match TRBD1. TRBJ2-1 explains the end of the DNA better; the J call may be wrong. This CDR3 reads CASSLGQGAFYNEQFF. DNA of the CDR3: TGTGCCAGCAGCTTGGGTCAGGGGGCCTTCTACAATGAGCAGTTCTTC.